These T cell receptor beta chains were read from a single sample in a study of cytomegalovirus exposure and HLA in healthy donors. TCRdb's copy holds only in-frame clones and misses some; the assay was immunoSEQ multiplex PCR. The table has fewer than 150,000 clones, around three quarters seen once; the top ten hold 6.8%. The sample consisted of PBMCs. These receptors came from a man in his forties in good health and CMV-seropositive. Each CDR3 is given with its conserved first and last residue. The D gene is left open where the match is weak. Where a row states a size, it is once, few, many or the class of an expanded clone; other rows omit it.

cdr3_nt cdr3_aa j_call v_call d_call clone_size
TGTGCCAGCAGTGATTACCGGGACAGGGCATTGGGGAACACTGAAGCTTTCTTT CASSDYRDRALGNTEAFF TRBJ1-1 TRBV6-1 TRBD1 .
TGTGCCAGCAGCCGTGGACAGTTTGGTGAAGCTTTCTTT CASSRGQFGEAFF TRBJ1-1 TRBV27 . .
TGTGCCAGCAGGACAGGTTTGGCGAACACTGAAGCTTTCTTT CASRTGLANTEAFF TRBJ1-1 TRBV2 . .
TGTGCCTGGAGCCTGACAGGAGGCTACACCTTC CAWSLTGGYTF TRBJ1-2 TRBV30 . .
TGCAGCGTTAGCATAGCGGGGGGGCCCAATGAGCAGTTCTTC CSVSIAGGPNEQFF TRBJ2-1 TRBV29-1 TRBD2 .
TGTGCCAGCAGAGTTCTCACAGGGTTAGCTAACTATGGCTACACCTTC CASRVLTGLANYGYTF TRBJ1-2 TRBV28 . .
TGCAGCGTTGAGGTCAGGGACTATGGCTACCCCTTC CSVEVRDYGYPF TRBJ1-2 TRBV29-1 . .
TGTGCCAGCAGAGGACAGGGAGGGACTGAAGCTTTCTTT CASRGQGGTEAFF TRBJ1-1 TRBV2 TRBD1 .
TGCGCCAGCAGCTTTGCAGGGATGGGCACCGGGGAGCTGTTTTTT CASSFAGMGTGELFF TRBJ2-2 TRBV5-1 . .
TGTGCCAGTCGGACAGGCTATGAGCAGTTCTTC CASRTGYEQFF TRBJ2-1 TRBV19 TRBD1 few
TGTGCCAGCATCTTAAGGGGGGGGACTGAAGCTTTCTTT CASILRGGTEAFF TRBJ1-1 TRBV6-6 . .
TGCGCCAGCAGCTTGGCGGCAGGGTCCTACGAGCAGTACTTC CASSLAAGSYEQYF TRBJ2-7 TRBV5-1 . .
TGTGCCAGCAGCCGGACATCTAGCGGGGTCTTCTACGAGCAGTACTTC CASSRTSSGVFYEQYF TRBJ2-7 TRBV7-2 TRBD2 few
TGTGCCACCAGCGGGCTAGCGGGGGGGAATCTTCAAGAGACCCAGTACTTC CATSGLAGGNLQETQYF TRBJ2-5 TRBV15 TRBD2 .
TGTGCCATCAGTGATCGGAGGGGAGACAATGAGCAGTTCTTC CAISDRRGDNEQFF TRBJ2-1 TRBV10-3 . .
TGTGCCACCAGCCCCCGAAGGGGGAAAGAGACCCAGTACTTC CATSPRRGKETQYF TRBJ2-5 TRBV15 . .
TGTGCCAGCAGCCTATCTTTCGGGCAGGGTGTGGGGGCTTTCTTT CASSLSFGQGVGAFF TRBJ1-1 TRBV4-2 . .
TGTGCCTGGAGTCTGGACAGGGAGTATGGCTACACCTTC CAWSLDREYGYTF TRBJ1-2 TRBV30 TRBD1 once
TGCGCCAGCAGCTTCGGCCGGGACAGGAAAGAGACCCAGTACTTC CASSFGRDRKETQYF TRBJ2-5 TRBV10-2 TRBD1 .
TGCGCCAGCAGCCAAGTTACGAACACCGGGGAGCTGTTTTTT CASSQVTNTGELFF TRBJ2-2 TRBV4-3 . .
TGTGCCACCAGCAAAATTGACCAGGCCAGCGAGCAGTACTTC CATSKIDQASEQYF TRBJ2-7 TRBV11-2 . once
TGCAGCGTTGACAGAGGGTCTGGGGCCAACGTCCTGACTTTC CSVDRGSGANVLTF TRBJ2-6 TRBV29-1 . .
TGTGCCAGCTCATCGCTCGGGGTCGCTAATGAAAAACTGTTTTTT CASSSLGVANEKLFF TRBJ1-4 TRBV18 . .
TGTGCCAGTAATCCCATGGGTCTAGTAGACACCGGGGAGCTGTTTTTT CASNPMGLVDTGELFF TRBJ2-2 TRBV19 . .
TGTGCCAGCAGTCTAAGTCCCGGGACAGGGCCTTTT CASSLSPGTGPF TRBJ1-1 TRBV6-6 TRBD1 .
TGTGCCAGCAGTTTACCGGGAAACACCATATATTTT CASSLPGNTIYF TRBJ1-3 TRBV28 . .
TGTGCCAGCAGCGCTCCGGGACTGGACCCCTACGAGCAGTACTTC CASSAPGLDPYEQYF TRBJ2-7 TRBV5-6 . .
TGTGCCAGCAGTGAAAATAGGGACAGCCGAAGCTCCTACAATGAGCAGTTCTTC CASSENRDSRSSYNEQFF TRBJ2-1 TRBV2 TRBD1 .
TGTGCCAGCACCCTTGCAGGGACCTACGAGCAGTACTTC CASTLAGTYEQYF TRBJ2-7 TRBV25-1 . .
TGTGCTAGCAGCTTAGCGGGGGGGAATACGCAGTATTTT CASSLAGGNTQYF TRBJ2-3 TRBV7-7 TRBD2 .
TGTGCCAGCAGTTACTCAGGGGGCTCTGGAAACACCATATATTTT CASSYSGGSGNTIYF TRBJ1-3 TRBV6-5 . .
TGTGCCAGCACTCCGAAGTGGGGCTGGGAGACCCAGTACTTC CASTPKWGWETQYF TRBJ2-5 TRBV11-3 . .
TGTGCCAGGTCGGGGGGTATAGGCACTGAAGCTTTCTTT CARSGGIGTEAFF TRBJ1-1 TRBV2 . .
TGTGCCAGCAGCCAGGACAGGGTGAGGAACGAGCAGTACTTC CASSQDRVRNEQYF TRBJ2-7 TRBV6-5 TRBD1 .
TGTGCCAGCAGCCTCCGCCTGCTGCAGGGGGCCCGGCATGAGCAGTTCTTC CASSLRLLQGARHEQFF TRBJ2-1 TRBV11-3 TRBD1 .
TGCGCCAGCAGCCAACTCGGGAACATAAATGAGCAGTTCTTC CASSQLGNINEQFF TRBJ2-1 TRBV4-1 . .
TGTGCCAGTAGTGCGGACCTAGCGGGAGAAGAAGATACGCAGTATTTT CASSADLAGEEDTQYF TRBJ2-3 TRBV19 TRBD2 .
TGTGCCAGCTCCGGTCGCTCCTATAATTCACCCCTCCACTTT CASSGRSYNSPLHF TRBJ1-6 TRBV13 . .
TGCGCCAGCAGCTTAACCAGTGGAATCGGGACAGCGCAGGCCTACGAGCAGTACTTC CASSLTSGIGTAQAYEQYF TRBJ2-7 TRBV5-1 TRBD1 .
TGTGCCAGTAGTCCCCAGTGGGGCCAGCCCCAGCATTTT CASSPQWGQPQHF TRBJ1-5 TRBV19 . .
TGCGCCAGCAGCTCAAGCAAACCCGGGACAGGGGGCGGGATGGGCTATGGCTACACCTTC CASSSSKPGTGGGMGYGYTF TRBJ1-2 TRBV5-1 TRBD1 .
TGTGCCAGCAGCGGTCAGGGGGCCACAGATACGCAGTATTTT CASSGQGATDTQYF TRBJ2-3 TRBV11-2 TRBD1 .
TGTGCCACCAGAAAGGCTAGCGGGAACCAGGAGCAGTTCTTC CATRKASGNQEQFF TRBJ2-1 TRBV7-2 TRBD2 once
TGTGCCAGCAGCTTAGGCGTTAGCGGGGGTACCTCCTACGAGCAGTACTTC CASSLGVSGGTSYEQYF TRBJ2-7 TRBV7-2 TRBD2 .
TGTGCCAGTAGTATAGTTGAGGGTAGCAATCAGCCCCAGCATTTT CASSIVEGSNQPQHF TRBJ1-5 TRBV19 . .
TGCGCCAGCAGCTTGGCCGCGACAGGGGGAGACCTCCACTTT CASSLAATGGDLHF TRBJ1-6 TRBV5-1 TRBD1 .
TGTGCCAGCAAGAAGACAGGGGTGGAGTTCAATGAGCAGTTCTTC CASKKTGVEFNEQFF TRBJ2-1 TRBV6-5 TRBD1 .
TGCGCCAGCAGCCAAGCGGCGGGAGGGAGGGGGAATGAGCAGTTCTTC CASSQAAGGRGNEQFF TRBJ2-1 TRBV4-3 TRBD2 .
TGTGCCAGCACCCCTCGCTCGGACAGGCGGGCTTTAGTCTATGGCTACACCTTC CASTPRSDRRALVYGYTF TRBJ1-2 TRBV28 TRBD1 .
TGCGCCAGCAGCTTGGTTACAGGGGTCTACGAGCAGTACTTC CASSLVTGVYEQYF TRBJ2-7 TRBV5-1 TRBD1 .
TGTGCCAGCAGCTTATTTCGGGACATATCCACCAATGAGCAGTTCTTC CASSLFRDISTNEQFF TRBJ2-1 TRBV7-8 . .
TGCGCCAGCAGCAGACTAGCATCCACCTACAATGAGCAGTTCTTC CASSRLASTYNEQFF TRBJ2-1 TRBV4-1 TRBD2 .
TGTGCCAGCAGCTTAGGTTCTGGGAGGGGGACCCAGTACTTC CASSLGSGRGTQYF TRBJ2-5 TRBV7-6 TRBD2 .
TGTGCCAGCCGCAGGGGGCTGAACACTGAAGCTTTCTTT CASRRGLNTEAFF TRBJ1-1 TRBV6-4 TRBD1 .